These T cell receptor beta chains were read from a single sample in a study of technical replicates of blood from a handful of donors. TCRdb's copy holds only in-frame clones and misses some; the assay was immunoSEQ multiplex PCR. The data hold approximately 69,000 clones, with over 70% observed a single time. Sequences were obtained from PBMCs. The receptors were gathered from a human donor in good health. Some clones in this sample may be carry-over from other donors' samples. The CDR3 runs from the conserved cysteine through the conserved F or W. Each record gives: CDR3 DNA, CDR3 protein, D gene, V gene, clone size, CDR3 length, J gene. The D gene is left open where the match is weak. Size is stated for part of the rows, as once, few or many counts, or as a class when the clone is expanded.

CDR3 DNA: TGTGCCAGCAGTTACTCGACAGGGGGGGATATAGCTTTCTTT; CDR3 protein: CASSYSTGGDIAFF; D gene: TRBD1; V gene: TRBV6-5; clone size: .; CDR3 length: 14; J gene: TRBJ1-1
CDR3 DNA: TGTGCCAGCAGCTTGGCAGAGAACACTGAAGCTTTCTTT; CDR3 protein: CASSLAENTEAFF; D gene: .; V gene: TRBV5-6; clone size: once; CDR3 length: 13; J gene: TRBJ1-1
CDR3 DNA: TGTGCCAGCAGCTTGGCCCTCGGGACAGTGAACACTGAAGCTTTCTTT; CDR3 protein: CASSLALGTVNTEAFF; D gene: TRBD1; V gene: TRBV5-5; clone size: once; CDR3 length: 16; J gene: TRBJ1-1
CDR3 DNA: TGTGCCAGCAGCTCGATCTTGGACAGGGTTAAGCAGTATTTT; CDR3 protein: CASSSILDRVKQYF; D gene: TRBD1; V gene: TRBV7-9; clone size: .; CDR3 length: 14; J gene: TRBJ2-3
CDR3 DNA: TGCGCCAGCAGCCCTTTCGGGGGGCCGGGCACTGAAGCTTTCTTT; CDR3 protein: CASSPFGGPGTEAFF; D gene: .; V gene: TRBV4-1; clone size: few; CDR3 length: 15; J gene: TRBJ1-1
CDR3 DNA: TGTGCCAACGGGACTAGAATCTACGAGCAGTACTTC; CDR3 protein: CANGTRIYEQYF; D gene: TRBD2; V gene: TRBV6-1; clone size: .; CDR3 length: 12; J gene: TRBJ2-7
CDR3 DNA: TGCGCCAGCAGCTTGGCTAGCGGGGTCCAGGTAGTCCAGTACTTC; CDR3 protein: CASSLASGVQVVQYF; D gene: TRBD2; V gene: TRBV5-1; clone size: .; CDR3 length: 15; J gene: TRBJ2-5
CDR3 DNA: TGTGCAAGTCGCTTTCTCCTAGCGGGAGTCGGGGAGCAGTACTTC; CDR3 protein: CASRFLLAGVGEQYF; D gene: .; V gene: TRBV12-2; clone size: .; CDR3 length: 15; J gene: TRBJ2-7
CDR3 DNA: TGCGCCAGCAGCCATTACGCGGACAGGGGCGGTTATACGCAGTATTTT; CDR3 protein: CASSHYADRGGYTQYF; D gene: TRBD1; V gene: TRBV4-3; clone size: .; CDR3 length: 16; J gene: TRBJ2-3
CDR3 DNA: TGTGCCAGCAGCTACAGGGGAGGTCAGCCCCAGCATTTT; CDR3 protein: CASSYRGGQPQHF; D gene: TRBD1; V gene: TRBV2; clone size: once; CDR3 length: 13; J gene: TRBJ1-5
CDR3 DNA: TGCGCCAGCAGGCGTTTGGGGGGAGGTCAAGAGACCCAGTACTTC; CDR3 protein: CASRRLGGGQETQYF; D gene: .; V gene: TRBV4-1; clone size: .; CDR3 length: 15; J gene: TRBJ2-5
CDR3 DNA: TGTGCCAGCAGCCCGGATCTAGCGGGGAGCTCCTACAATGAGCAGTTCTTC; CDR3 protein: CASSPDLAGSSYNEQFF; D gene: TRBD2; V gene: TRBV5-8; clone size: medium-sized; CDR3 length: 17; J gene: TRBJ2-1
CDR3 DNA: TGCGCCAGCAGCCAAGATGGCGGGGGCTTGTGGGCTGAAGCTTTCTTT; CDR3 protein: CASSQDGGGLWAEAFF; D gene: .; V gene: TRBV4-3; clone size: .; CDR3 length: 16; J gene: TRBJ1-1
CDR3 DNA: TGTGCCAGCAGGGCTTGGCGGGGGCCCTCCTACGAGCAGTACTTC; CDR3 protein: CASRAWRGPSYEQYF; D gene: .; V gene: TRBV2; clone size: .; CDR3 length: 15; J gene: TRBJ2-7
CDR3 DNA: TGCGCCAGCAGCCAAGATGGCTGGGGGGTCACTGAAGCTTTCTTT; CDR3 protein: CASSQDGWGVTEAFF; D gene: .; V gene: TRBV4-3; clone size: .; CDR3 length: 15; J gene: TRBJ1-1
CDR3 DNA: TGTGCCAGTAGTATATTTGGGACAGGAACCTACGAGCAGTACTTC; CDR3 protein: CASSIFGTGTYEQYF; D gene: TRBD1; V gene: TRBV19; clone size: once; CDR3 length: 15; J gene: TRBJ2-7
CDR3 DNA: TGTGCCAGCATCGATGGGGGCGAGATAACTGAAGCTTTCTTT; CDR3 protein: CASIDGGEITEAFF; D gene: .; V gene: TRBV2; clone size: few; CDR3 length: 14; J gene: TRBJ1-1
CDR3 DNA: TGCAGCGTTGGGAGCCCGGGGGTTAACCAGCCCCAGCATTTT; CDR3 protein: CSVGSPGVNQPQHF; D gene: .; V gene: TRBV29-1; clone size: .; CDR3 length: 14; J gene: TRBJ1-5